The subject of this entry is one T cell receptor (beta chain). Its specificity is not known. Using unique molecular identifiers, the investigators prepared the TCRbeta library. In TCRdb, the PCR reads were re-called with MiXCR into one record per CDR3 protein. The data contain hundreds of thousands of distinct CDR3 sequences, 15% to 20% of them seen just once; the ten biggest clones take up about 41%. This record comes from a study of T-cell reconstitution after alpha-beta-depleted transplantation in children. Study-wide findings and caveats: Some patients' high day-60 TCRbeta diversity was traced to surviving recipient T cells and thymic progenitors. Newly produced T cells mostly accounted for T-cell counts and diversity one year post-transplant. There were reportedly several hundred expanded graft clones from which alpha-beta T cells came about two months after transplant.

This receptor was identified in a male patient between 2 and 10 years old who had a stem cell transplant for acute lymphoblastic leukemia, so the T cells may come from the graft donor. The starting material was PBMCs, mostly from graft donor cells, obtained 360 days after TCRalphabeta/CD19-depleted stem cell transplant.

The CDR3 bases are TGCAGCGCTGGGGGCACCGGGACAGATACGCAGTATTTT. Protein: CSAGGTGTDTQYF. The chain couples TRBV29-1 to TRBJ2-3, with a possible D match to TRBD1 (6 bases). CDR3 length equals 13 residues. Germline CDR1 is SQVTM and CDR2 is ANQGSEA. Between the trimmed V and J ends, which lost 7 bases and 3 bases, there was a span of 14 bases.